This TCR beta chain was captured by sequencing in a study of early T cells in non-severe SARS-CoV-2 infection. Germline CDR1 SGHAT, CDR2 FQDESV (reference sequence). Trimming removed 3 bases from V and 4 bases from J, with 9 bases in between. The length of the CDR3 is 14 residues. From the 5' RACE reads, TCRdb called clonotypes with MiXCR, one entry per CDR3 protein. The sample lists tens of thousands of distinct CDR3 sequences; roughly 4% were seen once. The rearrangement uses TRBV11-1 and TRBJ1-4; D not resolved. Specimen: whole blood. This receptor was taken from an adult who was a healthcare worker with PCR-confirmed SARS-CoV-2 infection or an uninfected control (not recorded which). This chain's CDR3 is CASSFRPHNEKLFF. The CDR3 region has the DNA TGTGCCAGCAGCTTCCGGCCCCATAATGAAAAACTGTTTTTT.